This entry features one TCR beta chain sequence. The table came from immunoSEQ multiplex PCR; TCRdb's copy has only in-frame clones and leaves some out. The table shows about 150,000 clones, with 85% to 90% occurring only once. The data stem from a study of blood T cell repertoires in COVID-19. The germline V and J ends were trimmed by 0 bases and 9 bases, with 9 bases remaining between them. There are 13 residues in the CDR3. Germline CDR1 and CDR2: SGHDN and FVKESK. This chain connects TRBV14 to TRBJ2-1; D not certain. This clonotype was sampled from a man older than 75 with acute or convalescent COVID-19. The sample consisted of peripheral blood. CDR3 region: CASSQEYLGEQFF. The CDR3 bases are TGTGCCAGCAGCCAAGAGTACCTCGGTGAGCAGTTCTTC.